Listed below are T cell receptor beta chains from one sample, sequenced in a study of OX40 agonist ivuxolimab in advanced cancers. Measured with immunoSEQ multiplex PCR; TCRdb has only the in-frame clones, and not every one. The table records 20,000 to 30,000 clones, about nine tenths of them present only once. Here the sequenced sample was CD4+ or CD8+ T cells sorted from blood, taken in a trial of the OX40 agonist ivuxolimab. The source of these receptors is an adult with an advanced solid tumor such as melanoma, head and neck, liver or kidney cancer. Each CDR3 is given with its conserved first and last residue. D genes are given only for firm matches. Some rows have no size entry. The others give once, few or many, or a class for an expanded clone.

DNA,CDR3,J,length,V,size,D
TGTGCCAGCAGCGGTCTAGTGGCGGGAGGGGCAGATACGCAGTATTTT,CASSGLVAGGADTQYF,TRBJ2-3,16,TRBV5-4,NA,TRBD2
TGTGCCAGCAGTGTTCAGGTTGGGGCACAAGAGACCCAGTACTTC,CASSVQVGAQETQYF,TRBJ2-5,15,TRBV6-1,NA,NA
TGTGCTAGTGGTTTGGTACTTTTTCCCGCTCGGAAAGACAATGAAAAACTGTTTTTT,CASGLVLFPARKDNEKLFF,TRBJ1-4,19,TRBV12-5,once,NA
TGTGCCAGTACCATGGGACAGGGAGTAAGGGGCTACACCTTC,CASTMGQGVRGYTF,TRBJ1-2,14,TRBV19,once,TRBD1
TGTGCCAGCAGCCTGACAGGGGGCGTCTATCTACGGAACATTCAGTACTTC,CASSLTGGVYLRNIQYF,TRBJ2-4,17,TRBV7-2,NA,TRBD1
TGTGCCGGGAGAGGGGCGTCAAACACCGGGGAGCTGTTTTTT,CAGRGASNTGELFF,TRBJ2-2,14,TRBV30,NA,NA
TGTGCCAGCAGCTTAGTGGCAAACAGGGGGCTAGGAAACACCATATATTTT,CASSLVANRGLGNTIYF,TRBJ1-3,17,TRBV7-6,NA,TRBD1
TGTGCCACCAGCAGAGAAATAAGCACAGATACGCAGTATTTT,CATSREISTDTQYF,TRBJ2-3,14,TRBV15,NA,NA
TGCGCCAGCAGCCAAGATCGTTATATCAAAGATTACGAGCAGTACTTC,CASSQDRYIKDYEQYF,TRBJ2-7,16,TRBV4-3,NA,NA
TGTGCCTGGAGCAGGGGACAGGGCCAAGAGACCCAGTACTTC,CAWSRGQGQETQYF,TRBJ2-5,14,TRBV30,NA,TRBD1
TGCGCCAGGTGGGGAGGGGGGGCTGCTAATGAAAAACTGTTTTTT,CARWGGGAANEKLFF,TRBJ1-4,15,TRBV10-2,NA,NA
TGTGCCAGCAGCCCTCTACAGGATTCGGTTGGGACCATATATTTT,CASSPLQDSVGTIYF,TRBJ1-3,15,TRBV14,NA,NA
TGTGCCAGTAGTAGTCAGGGGGACGGTCAGCCCCAGCATTTT,CASSSQGDGQPQHF,TRBJ1-5,14,TRBV19,NA,TRBD1
TGTGCCAGCAGCCGAATGGCGGGACAGGGACATAAACTGTTTTTT,CASSRMAGQGHKLFF,TRBJ1-4,15,TRBV7-2,NA,TRBD1
TGTGCCAGCAGCCAGAGCAGGGCCTATGAAAAACTGTTTTTT,CASSQSRAYEKLFF,TRBJ1-4,14,TRBV7-2,NA,NA
TGTGCCAGCAGCTTAACACCCTACGAGCAGTACTTC,CASSLTPYEQYF,TRBJ2-7,12,TRBV7-2,NA,NA
TGTGCCAGCAGCTCGAGAGAGGGTAATCAGTACTTC,CASSSREGNQYF,TRBJ2-4,12,TRBV7-8,NA,NA
TGCGCCAGCAGCTTGGGTTGGACCACAGATACGCAGTATTTT,CASSLGWTTDTQYF,TRBJ2-3,14,TRBV5-1,NA,NA
TGTGCCAGCAGGACTAGCGGTTACAATGAGCAGTTCTTC,CASRTSGYNEQFF,TRBJ2-1,13,TRBV5-4,NA,TRBD2
TGTGCCAGCAGTTACCAAGCAACTAATTCACCCCTCCACTTT,CASSYQATNSPLHF,TRBJ1-6,14,TRBV6-5,few,NA
TGCGCCAGCAGCCATTACGGCGGTTACTACGAGCAGTACTTC,CASSHYGGYYEQYF,TRBJ2-7,14,TRBV5-1,NA,NA
TGTGCCAGCAGCAGGACAGGGGTCGAGCAGTACTTC,CASSRTGVEQYF,TRBJ2-7,12,TRBV6-5,NA,TRBD1
TGTGCCTGGGACCCTTCCCGGACTAGCGGGACCTCCTACGAGCAGTACTTC,CAWDPSRTSGTSYEQYF,TRBJ2-7,17,TRBV30,NA,TRBD2
TGTGCCAGCAGCCAAGAGCGGGGGGGTTCTTACCAAGAGACCCAGTACTTC,CASSQERGGSYQETQYF,TRBJ2-5,17,TRBV14,NA,TRBD2
TGTGCCAGCAGTTACACCACCGGGACAGCCGTGGGGACCCTCCACTTT,CASSYTTGTAVGTLHF,TRBJ1-6,16,TRBV6-5,NA,TRBD1
TGTGCCACCAGCAGAGATTCGAGGGGTACCGATACGCAGTATTTT,CATSRDSRGTDTQYF,TRBJ2-3,15,TRBV15,once,NA
TGTGCCAGCTCACCAGCAGGGCAAGAGACCCAGTACTTC,CASSPAGQETQYF,TRBJ2-5,13,TRBV18,NA,NA
TGTGCCAGTTTAAACCCTTACCAAGAGACCCAGTACTTC,CASLNPYQETQYF,TRBJ2-5,13,TRBV6-5,NA,NA
TGTGCCAGCAGTTCCCCCGATGGCTACACCTTC,CASSSPDGYTF,TRBJ1-2,11,TRBV6-5,NA,NA
TGTGCCAGCAGCTTGAGGGCCCCGGGAGCGGACATTCAGTACTTC,CASSLRAPGADIQYF,TRBJ2-4,15,TRBV7-9,NA,NA
TGTGCCAGCAGCGTAGATCCCTACCCCGATATCACAGATACGCAGTATTTT,CASSVDPYPDITDTQYF,TRBJ2-3,17,TRBV9,NA,NA
TGTGCCAGCAGCTTGGTGGGGGCCAACGTCCTGACTTTC,CASSLVGANVLTF,TRBJ2-6,13,TRBV5-4,NA,NA
TGTGCCAGCAGCTTGGTGACTGCCCTTAGCACAGATACGCAGTATTTT,CASSLVTALSTDTQYF,TRBJ2-3,16,TRBV5-6,NA,NA
TGTGCCAGCAGCGTAGAATCGGGATATAGCAATCAGCCCCAGCATTTT,CASSVESGYSNQPQHF,TRBJ1-5,16,TRBV7-2,NA,NA
TGTGCCAGCAGTTACTCGGGGGCAGGGGAAGGGAACATTCAGTACTTC,CASSYSGAGEGNIQYF,TRBJ2-4,16,TRBV6-6,NA,NA
TGCGCCAGCAGCACGCGGACTAGCGGGGAGACCTACGAGCAGTACTTC,CASSTRTSGETYEQYF,TRBJ2-7,16,TRBV5-1,NA,TRBD2
TGTGCCTGGATCAACAAGGGGGGGGGTAAAGATACGCAGTATTTT,CAWINKGGGKDTQYF,TRBJ2-3,15,TRBV30,NA,NA
TGTGCCAGCAGTACCGGTCGGGGCACTGAAGCTTTCTTT,CASSTGRGTEAFF,TRBJ1-1,13,TRBV6-5,NA,NA
TGTGCCAGCAGTGGCTTCCAAAAGAACACTGAAGCTTTCTTT,CASSGFQKNTEAFF,TRBJ1-1,14,TRBV9,NA,NA
TGTGCCAGCAGATTAGCGGGCAGCACAGATACGCAGTATTTT,CASRLAGSTDTQYF,TRBJ2-3,14,TRBV2,few,TRBD2
TGTGCCAGTAGTATCAAGAGCGGGAGGGGCCCCTACGAGCAGTACTTC,CASSIKSGRGPYEQYF,TRBJ2-7,16,TRBV19,NA,TRBD2
TGTGCCAGCAGCAAAGACAGGGATCAGCCCCAGCATTTT,CASSKDRDQPQHF,TRBJ1-5,13,TRBV11-2,NA,TRBD1
TGCGCCAGCAGCTTGGCCTTCGGACAGAGCACTGAAGCTTTCTTT,CASSLAFGQSTEAFF,TRBJ1-1,15,TRBV5-1,NA,NA
TGTGCCGTGACAGATCTACTAAATGAGCAGTTCTTC,CAVTDLLNEQFF,TRBJ2-1,12,TRBV19,NA,NA
TGTGCCAGCAGCGTAGGGGACGGCCCCTACGAGCAGTACTTC,CASSVGDGPYEQYF,TRBJ2-7,14,TRBV9,NA,NA
TGTGCCAGCAGCTTAGACCGGTCTAGCGGGGGGGAGGGCAATGAGCAGTTCTTC,CASSLDRSSGGEGNEQFF,TRBJ2-1,18,TRBV11-2,NA,TRBD2
TGTGCCAGCACTCTCTACGGGACTCTATACGAGCAGTACTTC,CASTLYGTLYEQYF,TRBJ2-7,14,TRBV2,NA,NA
TGTGCCAGCAGCTCCCGCGGGACTAGCGTTGCAGATACGCAGTATTTT,CASSSRGTSVADTQYF,TRBJ2-3,16,TRBV9,NA,TRBD2